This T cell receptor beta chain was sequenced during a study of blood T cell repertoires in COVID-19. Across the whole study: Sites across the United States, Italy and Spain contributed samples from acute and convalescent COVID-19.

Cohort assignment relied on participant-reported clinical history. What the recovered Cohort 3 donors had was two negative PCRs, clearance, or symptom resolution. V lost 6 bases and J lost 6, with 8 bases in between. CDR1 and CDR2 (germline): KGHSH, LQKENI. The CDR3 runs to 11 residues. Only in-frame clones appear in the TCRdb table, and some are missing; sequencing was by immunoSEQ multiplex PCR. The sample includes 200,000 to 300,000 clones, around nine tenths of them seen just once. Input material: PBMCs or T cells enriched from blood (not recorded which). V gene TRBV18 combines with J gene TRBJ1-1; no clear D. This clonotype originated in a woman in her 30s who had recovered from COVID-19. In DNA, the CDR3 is TGTGCCAGCTCTCCCGGTCCTGAAGCTTTCTTT. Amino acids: CASSPGPEAFF.